The 10 T cell receptor beta chains reported below all come from one sample, sequenced in a study of blood T cell repertoires in COVID-19. TCRdb's table, derived via immunoSEQ multiplex PCR, lists solely in-frame clones and lacks some. The profile covers 35,000 to 50,000 clones, with 70% to 90% appearing a single time and 13% taken by the ten largest. Sequencing input: peripheral blood. These receptors were collected from a woman between 70 and 85 years old in a cohort sampled during active COVID-19.

The gene calls are TRBV6-2 or TRBV6-3 and TRBJ2-1, with D perhaps TRBD2 (6 bases). The germline V gene encodes CDR1 MNHEY and CDR2 SVGEGT. V was trimmed by 5 bases and J by 9 bases, leaving 11 bases between them. This CDR3 contains 12 residues. The CDR3 reads CASSTLGGEQFF. Written as DNA, the CDR3 is TGTGCCAGCAGTACCCTCGGGGGTGAGCAGTTCTTC.

The rearrangement joins TRBV18 to TRBJ2-1; a weak D match, TRBD2 (6 bases). CDR3 size: 16 residues. V shed 2 bases and J shed 9 bases, with 20 bases lying between them. CDR1 is KGHSH, CDR2 LQKENI, per germline. CDR3 loop: CASSPAFQRVSAEQFF. The CDR3 region has the DNA TGTGCCAGCTCACCAGCTTTCCAGCGGGTTTCGGCTGAGCAGTTCTTC.

V and J are TRBV7-2 and TRBJ2-5; no definite D call. With 5 bases removed from V and 1 base from J, the gap between germline ends came to 8 bases. The germline gives CDR1 SGHTA, CDR2 FQGNSA. This CDR3 has 13 residues. The CDR3 nucleotides read TGTGCCAGCAGCGTCCTCTTCCAAGAGACCCAGTACTTC. Amino acid sequence: CASSVLFQETQYF. The entire variable domain, with the rest obtained from reference TRBV7-2 and TRBJ2-5, is as follows: GAGVSQSPSNKVTEKGKDVELRCDPISGHTALYWYRQSLGQGLEFLIYFQGNSAPDKSGLPSDRFSAERTGGSVSTLTIQRTQQEDSAVYLCASSVLFQETQYFGPGTRLLVL.

The chain recombines TRBV27 with TRBJ2-1, with a possible D match to TRBD2 (6 bases). Germline V gene data show CDR1 as MNHEY and CDR2 as SMNVEV (reference sequence). Trimming stripped 3 bases from V and 5 bases from J, with 17 bases between. CDR3 length: 16 amino acids. The CDR3 coding sequence is TGTGCCAGCAGTTTGGAGGGGTCCGCCCGAGACAATGAGCAGTTCTTC. This codes for CASSLEGSARDNEQFF.

The chain joins TRBV5-1 to TRBJ2-5; a weak D match, TRBD2 (6 bases). Looked up from germline, CDR1 is SGHRS and CDR2 is YFSETQ. With 3 bases removed from V and 1 base from J, the gap between germline ends came to 10 bases. CDR3 length: 14 amino acids. CDR3 residues: CASSSTSTQETQYF. The CDR3 nucleotides are TGCGCCAGCAGCTCAACTAGCACCCAAGAGACCCAGTACTTC.

CDR3 sequence: CASSLVGGLTDTQYF. In DNA, the CDR3 is TGTGCCAGCAGCTTAGTTGGGGGCTTGACAGATACGCAGTATTTT. This chain connects TRBV11-1 to TRBJ2-3, with D possibly being TRBD1 (6 bases). V was shortened by 1 base and J by 3 bases, with 11 bases between the two germline ends. The CDR3 loop spans 15 amino acids. Germline CDR1 reads SGHAT; CDR2 reads FQDESV (reference sequence).

The CDR3 protein is CASSTRSSGNTGELFF. Written as DNA, the CDR3 is TGTGCCAGCTCCACCCGGTCTAGCGGGAACACCGGGGAGCTGTTTTTT. This sequence joins TRBV9 and TRBJ2-2; 7 bases agree with TRBD2. This CDR3 spans 16 amino acids. Germline-derived CDR1 and CDR2 are SGDLS and YYNGEE. V lost 7 bases, J lost 1 base, and 10 bases stayed unmatched.

V usage is TRBV7-2 and J usage is TRBJ2-1, with 7 bases identical to TRBD2. The trim removed 1 base at V and 4 bases at J, leaving 4 bases unmatched. Per germline, CDR1 SGHTA and CDR2 FQGNSA. The CDR3 has 15 amino acids. CDR3 sequence reads: CASSLEAGQYNEQFF. The DNA for the CDR3 is TGTGCCAGCAGCTTAGAAGCGGGGCAATACAATGAGCAGTTCTTC.

This clone came up once. The V gene is TRBV6-4, the J gene TRBJ1-2; D is unresolved. Germline values: CDR1 MRHNA, CDR2 SNTAGT. The CDR3 covers 14 residues. V was pared by 5 bases and J by 4 bases, with 14 bases between. CDR3 DNA sequence: TGTGCCAGCAGTCCTTTCGAGGGCAGCTATGGCTACACCTTC. Protein product: CASSPFEGSYGYTF.

The chain employs TRBV5-5 and TRBJ2-1; possible D gene TRBD2, 6 bases. Germline V gene data show CDR1 as SGHKS and CDR2 as YYEKEE (reference sequence). V lost 2 bases and J lost 8, with 20 bases in between. This CDR3 is 16 amino acids long. The CDR3 nucleotides are TGTGCCAGCAGCTTTTCTACACTCTGGCGGGGCGATGAGCAGTTCTTC. This sequence encodes CASSFSTLWRGDEQFF.